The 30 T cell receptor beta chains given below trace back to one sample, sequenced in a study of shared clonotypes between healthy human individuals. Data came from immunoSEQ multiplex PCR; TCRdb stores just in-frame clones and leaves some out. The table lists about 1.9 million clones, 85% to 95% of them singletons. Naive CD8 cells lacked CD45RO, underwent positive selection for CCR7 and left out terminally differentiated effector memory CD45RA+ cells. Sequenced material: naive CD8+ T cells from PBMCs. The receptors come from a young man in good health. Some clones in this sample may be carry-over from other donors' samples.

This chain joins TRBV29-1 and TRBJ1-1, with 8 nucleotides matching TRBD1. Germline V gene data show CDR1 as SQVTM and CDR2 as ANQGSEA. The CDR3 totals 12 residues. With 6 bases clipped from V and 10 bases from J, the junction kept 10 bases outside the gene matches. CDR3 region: CSVDAGGIGAFF. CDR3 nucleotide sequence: TGCAGCGTCGACGCAGGGGGCATAGGAGCTTTCTTT.

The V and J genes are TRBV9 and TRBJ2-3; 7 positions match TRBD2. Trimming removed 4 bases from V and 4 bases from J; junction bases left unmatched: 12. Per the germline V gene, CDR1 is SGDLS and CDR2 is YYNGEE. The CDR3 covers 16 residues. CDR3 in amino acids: CASSSSRTRVSDTQYF. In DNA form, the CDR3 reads TGTGCCAGCAGCTCCTCCCGGACTAGAGTTTCAGATACGCAGTATTTT.

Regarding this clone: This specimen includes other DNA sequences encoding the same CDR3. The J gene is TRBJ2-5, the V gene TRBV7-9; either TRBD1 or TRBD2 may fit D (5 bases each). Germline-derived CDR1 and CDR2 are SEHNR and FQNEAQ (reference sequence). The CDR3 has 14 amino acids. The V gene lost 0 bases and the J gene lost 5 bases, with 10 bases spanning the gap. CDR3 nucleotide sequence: TGTGCCAGCAGCTTAGCGCCCAGGGAGGAGACCCAGTACTTC. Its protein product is CASSLAPREETQYF. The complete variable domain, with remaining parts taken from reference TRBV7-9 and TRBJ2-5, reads DTGVSQNPRHKITKRGQNVTFRCDPISEHNRLYWYRQTLGQGPEFLTYFQNEAQLEKSRLLSDRFSAERPKGSFSTLEIQRTEQGDSAMYLCASSLAPREETQYFGPGTRLLVL.

The CDR3 DNA is TGTGCCACCAGCACAGAACAGGGTTTGACTAATGAAAAACTGTTTTTT. Amino acids: CATSTEQGLTNEKLFF. The chain uses TRBV15 and TRBJ1-4; tentative D call: TRBD1 (6 bases). The V end was cut by 4 bases, the J end by 2 bases, with 14 bases between. This CDR3 region has 16 residues. From germline, CDR1 is LNHNV and CDR2 YYDKDF (reference sequence).

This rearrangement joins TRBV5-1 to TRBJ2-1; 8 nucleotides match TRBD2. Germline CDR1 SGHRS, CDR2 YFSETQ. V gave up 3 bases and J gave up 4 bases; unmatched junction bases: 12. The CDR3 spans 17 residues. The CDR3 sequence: CASSSVFLAGLYNEQFF. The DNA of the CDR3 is TGCGCCAGCAGCTCTGTTTTTCTAGCGGGCTTATACAATGAGCAGTTCTTC.

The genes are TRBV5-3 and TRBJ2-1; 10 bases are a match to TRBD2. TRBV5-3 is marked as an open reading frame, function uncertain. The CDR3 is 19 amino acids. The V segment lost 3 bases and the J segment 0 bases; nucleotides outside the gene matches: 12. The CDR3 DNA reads TGTGCCAGAAGCTATAGCGGGAGGTGGCAAGGGAGCTCCTACAATGAGCAGTTCTTC. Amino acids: CARSYSGRWQGSSYNEQFF.

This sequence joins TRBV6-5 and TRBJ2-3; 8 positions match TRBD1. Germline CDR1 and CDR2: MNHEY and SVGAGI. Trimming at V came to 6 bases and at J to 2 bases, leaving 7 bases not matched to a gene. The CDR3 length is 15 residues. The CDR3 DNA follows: TGTGCCAGCAGATTACAGGGGGTGGCCACAGATACGCAGTATTTT. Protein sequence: CASRLQGVATDTQYF.

CDR3 DNA: TGTGCCAGCAGCCCACCCCCACTAGCGGGAAACCAATACGAGCAGTACTTC. Amino acids: CASSPPPLAGNQYEQYF. The chain has TRBV28 and TRBJ2-7, with 10 bases that match TRBD2. With 6 bases clipped from V and 4 bases from J, the junction kept 15 bases outside the gene matches. Looked up from germline, CDR1 is MDHEN and CDR2 is SYDVKM. The CDR3 has 17 amino acids.

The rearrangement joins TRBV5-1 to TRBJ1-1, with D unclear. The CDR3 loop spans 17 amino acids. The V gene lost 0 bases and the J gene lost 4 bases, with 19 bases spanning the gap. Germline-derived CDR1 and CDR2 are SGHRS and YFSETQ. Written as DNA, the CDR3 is TGCGCCAGCAGCTTGGTAGTTTTGTTGGGCAAGGGCACTGAAGCTTTCTTT. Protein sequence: CASSLVVLLGKGTEAFF.

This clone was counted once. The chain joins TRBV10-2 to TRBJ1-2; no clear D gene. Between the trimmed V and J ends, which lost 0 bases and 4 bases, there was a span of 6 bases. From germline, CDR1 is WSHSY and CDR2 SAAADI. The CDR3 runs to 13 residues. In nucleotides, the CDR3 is TGCGCCAGCAGTGAGTCGAGGGTCTATGGCTACACCTTC. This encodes CASSESRVYGYTF.

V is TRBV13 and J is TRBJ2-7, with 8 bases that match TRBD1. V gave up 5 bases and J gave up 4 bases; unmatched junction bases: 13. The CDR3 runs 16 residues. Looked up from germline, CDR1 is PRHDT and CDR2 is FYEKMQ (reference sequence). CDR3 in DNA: TGTGCCAGCAGCGCCGCGGGACAGGTGTTTAGATACGAGCAGTACTTC. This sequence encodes CASSAAGQVFRYEQYF.

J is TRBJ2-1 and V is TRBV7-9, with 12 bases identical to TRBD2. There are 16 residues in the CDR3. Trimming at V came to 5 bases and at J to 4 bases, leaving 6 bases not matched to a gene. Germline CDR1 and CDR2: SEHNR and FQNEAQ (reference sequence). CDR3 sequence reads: CASSPPGTSGYNEQFF. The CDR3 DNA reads TGTGCCAGCAGCCCGCCCGGGACTAGCGGGTACAATGAGCAGTTCTTC.

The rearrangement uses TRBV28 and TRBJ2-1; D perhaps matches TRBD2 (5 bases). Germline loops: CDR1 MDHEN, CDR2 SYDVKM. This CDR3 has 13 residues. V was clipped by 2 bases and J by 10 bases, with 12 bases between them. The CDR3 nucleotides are TGTGCCAGCAGTTTACAGGAGGTCGGCGAGCAGTTCTTC. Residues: CASSLQEVGEQFF.

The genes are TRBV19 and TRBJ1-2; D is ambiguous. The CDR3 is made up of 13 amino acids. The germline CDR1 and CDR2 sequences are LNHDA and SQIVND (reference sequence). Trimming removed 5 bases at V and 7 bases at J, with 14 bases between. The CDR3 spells CASSQGPVSGYTF. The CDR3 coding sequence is TGTGCCAGTAGTCAAGGGCCTGTTTCTGGCTACACCTTC.

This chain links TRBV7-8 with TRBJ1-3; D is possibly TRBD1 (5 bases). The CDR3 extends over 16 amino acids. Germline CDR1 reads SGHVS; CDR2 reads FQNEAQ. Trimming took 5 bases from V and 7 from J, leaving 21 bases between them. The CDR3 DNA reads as TGTGCCAGCAGCCCTCAGTTCAGTCAGGGAAGGAACACCATATATTTT. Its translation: CASSPQFSQGRNTIYF.

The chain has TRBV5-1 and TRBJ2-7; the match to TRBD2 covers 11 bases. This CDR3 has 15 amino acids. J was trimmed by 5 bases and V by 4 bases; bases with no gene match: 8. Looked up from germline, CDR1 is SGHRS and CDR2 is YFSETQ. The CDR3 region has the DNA TGCGCCAGCAGCCAAATTAGCGGGAGGGAGAACGAGCAGTACTTC. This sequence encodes CASSQISGRENEQYF.

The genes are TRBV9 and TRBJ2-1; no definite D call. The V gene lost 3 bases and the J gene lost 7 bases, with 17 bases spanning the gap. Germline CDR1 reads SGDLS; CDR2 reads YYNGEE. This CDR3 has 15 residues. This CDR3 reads CASSGAGNLKNEQFF. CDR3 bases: TGTGCCAGCAGCGGAGCCGGCAACCTAAAGAATGAGCAGTTCTTC.

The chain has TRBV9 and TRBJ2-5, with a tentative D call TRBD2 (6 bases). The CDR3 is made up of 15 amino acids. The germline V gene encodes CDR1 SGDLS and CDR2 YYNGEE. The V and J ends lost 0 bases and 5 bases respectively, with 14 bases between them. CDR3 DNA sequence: TGTGCCAGCAGCGTAGATATGGGGACTGGGGAGACCCAGTACTTC. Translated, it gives CASSVDMGTGETQYF.

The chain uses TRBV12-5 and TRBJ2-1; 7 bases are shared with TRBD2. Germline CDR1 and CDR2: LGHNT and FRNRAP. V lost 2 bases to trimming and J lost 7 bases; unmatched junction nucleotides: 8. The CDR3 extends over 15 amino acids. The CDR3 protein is CASGLSMGEGNEQFF. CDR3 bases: TGTGCTAGTGGTTTGAGTATGGGGGAGGGGAATGAGCAGTTCTTC. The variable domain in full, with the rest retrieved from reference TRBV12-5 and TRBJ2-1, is DARVTQTPRHKVTEMGQEVTMRCQPILGHNTVFWYRQTMMQGLELLAYFRNRAPLDDSGMPKDRFSAEMPDATLATLKIQPSEPRDSAVYFCASGLSMGEGNEQFFGPGTRLTVL.

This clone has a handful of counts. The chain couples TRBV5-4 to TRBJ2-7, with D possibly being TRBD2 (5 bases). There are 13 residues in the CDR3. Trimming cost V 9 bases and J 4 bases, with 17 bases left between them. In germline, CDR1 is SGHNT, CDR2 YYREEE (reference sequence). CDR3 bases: TGTGCCACCAAGTGGGAGCAAGAGTACGAGCAGTACTTC. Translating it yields CATKWEQEYEQYF.

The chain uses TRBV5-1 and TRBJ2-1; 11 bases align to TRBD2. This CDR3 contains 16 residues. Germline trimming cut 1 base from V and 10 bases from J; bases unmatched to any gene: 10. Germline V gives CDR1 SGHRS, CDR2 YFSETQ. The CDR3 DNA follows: TGCGCCAGCAGCTTGTATCCCACTAGCGGGAGCGGGGAGCAGTTCTTC. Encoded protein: CASSLYPTSGSGEQFF.

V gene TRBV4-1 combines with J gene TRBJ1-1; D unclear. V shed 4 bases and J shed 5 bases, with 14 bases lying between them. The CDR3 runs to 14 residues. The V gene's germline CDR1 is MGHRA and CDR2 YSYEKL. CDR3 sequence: CASSLRLGGTEAFF. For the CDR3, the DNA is TGCGCCAGCAGCCTTCGACTGGGAGGGACTGAAGCTTTCTTT.

CDR3 coding DNA: TGTGCCAGCAGTTGGGGACTAGCGGGAAGCTACGAGCAGTACTTC. This translates into CASSWGLAGSYEQYF. The V and J genes are TRBV28 and TRBJ2-7; the match to TRBD2 covers 13 bases. V was pared by 4 bases and J by 3 bases, with 3 bases of the junction left unmatched. From germline, CDR1 is MDHEN and CDR2 SYDVKM. The CDR3 is 15 amino acids.

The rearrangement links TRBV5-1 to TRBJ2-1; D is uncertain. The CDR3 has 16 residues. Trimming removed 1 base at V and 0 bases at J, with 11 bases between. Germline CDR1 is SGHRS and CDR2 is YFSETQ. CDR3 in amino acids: CASSLRSSSSYNEQFF. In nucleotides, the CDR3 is TGCGCCAGCAGCTTGAGATCCTCTAGCTCCTACAATGAGCAGTTCTTC.

In DNA, the CDR3 is TGTGCCAGCAGTTCCCGGACTAGCGGGAGATCTGGAAATGAGCAGTTCTTC. This codes for CASSSRTSGRSGNEQFF. The chain has TRBV27 and TRBJ2-1; 13 bases are a match to TRBD2. The germline CDR1 and CDR2 sequences are MNHEY and SMNVEV (reference sequence). The CDR3 has 17 amino acids. After removal of 4 bases from V and 7 bases from J, the junction contained 10 bases not matched to a gene.

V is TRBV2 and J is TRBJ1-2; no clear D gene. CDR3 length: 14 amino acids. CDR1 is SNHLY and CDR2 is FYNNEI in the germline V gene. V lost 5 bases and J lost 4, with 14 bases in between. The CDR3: CASSQGIASYGYTF. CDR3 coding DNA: TGTGCCAGCAGTCAAGGGATAGCTTCCTATGGCTACACCTTC.

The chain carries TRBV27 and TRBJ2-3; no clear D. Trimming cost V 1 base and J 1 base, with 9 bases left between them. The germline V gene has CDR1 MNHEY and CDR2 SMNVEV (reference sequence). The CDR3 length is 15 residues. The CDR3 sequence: CASSLYGPRTDTQYF. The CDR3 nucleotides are TGTGCCAGCAGTTTATACGGGCCGCGCACAGATACGCAGTATTTT.

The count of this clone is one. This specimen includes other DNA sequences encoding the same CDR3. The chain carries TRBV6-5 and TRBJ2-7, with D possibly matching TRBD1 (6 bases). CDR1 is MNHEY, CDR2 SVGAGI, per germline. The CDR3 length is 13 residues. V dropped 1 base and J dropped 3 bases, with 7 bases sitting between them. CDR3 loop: CASSYFRGYEQYF. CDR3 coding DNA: TGTGCCAGCAGTTACTTCAGGGGCTACGAGCAGTACTTC.

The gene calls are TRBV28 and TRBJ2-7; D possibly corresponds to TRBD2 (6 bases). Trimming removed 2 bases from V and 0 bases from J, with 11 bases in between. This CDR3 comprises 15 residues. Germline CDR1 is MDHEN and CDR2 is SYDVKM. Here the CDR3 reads CASSLAGWSSYEQYF. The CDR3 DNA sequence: TGTGCCAGCAGTTTAGCGGGATGGAGCTCCTACGAGCAGTACTTC.

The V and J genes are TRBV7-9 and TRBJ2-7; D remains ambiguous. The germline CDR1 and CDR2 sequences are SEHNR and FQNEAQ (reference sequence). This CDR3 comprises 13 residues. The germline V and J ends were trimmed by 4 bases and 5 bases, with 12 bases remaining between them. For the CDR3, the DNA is TGTGCCAGCAGCTCGAATAATCGGGACGAGCAGTACTTC. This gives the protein CASSSNNRDEQYF.